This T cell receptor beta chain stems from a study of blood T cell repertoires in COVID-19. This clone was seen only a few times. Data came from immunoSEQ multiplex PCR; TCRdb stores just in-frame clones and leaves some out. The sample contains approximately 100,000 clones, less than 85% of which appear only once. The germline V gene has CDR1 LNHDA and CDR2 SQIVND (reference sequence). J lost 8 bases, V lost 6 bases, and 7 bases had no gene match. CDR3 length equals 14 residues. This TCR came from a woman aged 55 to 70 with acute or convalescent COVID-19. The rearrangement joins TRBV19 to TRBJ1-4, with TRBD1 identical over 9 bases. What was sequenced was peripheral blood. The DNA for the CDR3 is TGTGCCAGTAGAGCACAGGGGGCAAGGGAAAAACTGTTTTTT. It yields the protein CASRAQGAREKLFF. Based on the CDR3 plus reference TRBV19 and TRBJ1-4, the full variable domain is DGGITQSPKYLFRKEGQNVTLSCEQNLNHDAMYWYRQDPGQGLRLIYYSQIVNDFQKGDIAEGYSVSREKKESFPLTVTSAQKNPTAFYLCASRAQGAREKLFFGSGTQLSVL.